The entry below describes one T cell receptor (beta chain). Antigen unknown. Germline lookup yields CDR1 MNHEY and CDR2 SVGEGT. CDR3 length: 15 residues. Trimming stripped 10 bases from V and 0 bases from J, with 16 bases between. TCRdb fed the reads into MiXCR, producing one record per CDR3 protein. The repertoire holds more than 85,000 distinct CDR3 sequences, with under 30% as singletons. This record comes from a study of T cell repertoires in cytomegalovirus infection. The study, taken as a whole, reports: The ex vivo response was dominated by HLA-C-restricted CMV-specific TCR beta clonotypes.

The TCR originated in a human donor in good health (CMV status not recorded). Some clones in this sample may be carry-over from other donors' samples. The sequencing here drew on CD8+ T cells from cultured PBMCs, taken from culture after CMV antigen stimulation. The chain uses TRBV6-2 or TRBV6-3 and TRBJ1-5, with D perhaps matching TRBD1 (5 bases). CDR3 in amino acids: CATDPGPYSNQPQHF. The CDR3, as DNA: TGTGCCACCGACCCGGGGCCCTATAGCAATCAGCCCCAGCATTTT.